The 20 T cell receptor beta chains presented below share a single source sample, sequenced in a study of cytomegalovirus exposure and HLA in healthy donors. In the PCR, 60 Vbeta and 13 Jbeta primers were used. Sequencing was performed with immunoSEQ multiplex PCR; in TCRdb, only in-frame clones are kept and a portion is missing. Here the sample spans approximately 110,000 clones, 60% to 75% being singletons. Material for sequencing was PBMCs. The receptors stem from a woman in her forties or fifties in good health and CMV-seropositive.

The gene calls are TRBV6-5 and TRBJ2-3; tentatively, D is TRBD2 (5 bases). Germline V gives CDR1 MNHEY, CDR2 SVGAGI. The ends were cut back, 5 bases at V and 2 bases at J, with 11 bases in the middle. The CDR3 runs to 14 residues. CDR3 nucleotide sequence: TGTGCCAGCAGTCATCGGACTGTCACAGATACGCAGTATTTT. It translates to CASSHRTVTDTQYF.

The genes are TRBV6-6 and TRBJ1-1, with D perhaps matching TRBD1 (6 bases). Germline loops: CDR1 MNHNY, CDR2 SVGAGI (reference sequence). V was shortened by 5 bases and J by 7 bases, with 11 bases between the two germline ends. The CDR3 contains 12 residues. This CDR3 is CASSRDTSEAFF. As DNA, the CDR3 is TGTGCCAGCAGTCGGGACACAAGTGAAGCTTTCTTT.

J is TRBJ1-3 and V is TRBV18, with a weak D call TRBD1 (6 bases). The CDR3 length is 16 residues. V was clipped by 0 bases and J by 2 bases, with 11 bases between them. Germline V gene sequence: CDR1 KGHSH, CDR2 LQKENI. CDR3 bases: TGTGCCAGCTCACCACCAACAGGGACCCCTGGAAACACCATATATTTT. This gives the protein CASSPPTGTPGNTIYF.

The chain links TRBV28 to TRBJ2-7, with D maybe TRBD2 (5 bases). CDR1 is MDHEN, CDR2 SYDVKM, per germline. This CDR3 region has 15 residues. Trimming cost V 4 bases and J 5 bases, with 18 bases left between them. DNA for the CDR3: TGTGCCAGCAGTTCCGCCGGGATCCTCGAAGACGAGCAGTACTTC. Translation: CASSSAGILEDEQYF.

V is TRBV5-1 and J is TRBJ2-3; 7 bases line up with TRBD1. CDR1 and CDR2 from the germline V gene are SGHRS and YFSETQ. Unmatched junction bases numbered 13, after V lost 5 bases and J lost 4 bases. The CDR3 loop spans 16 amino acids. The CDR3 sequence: CASRYLGGTPSDTQYF. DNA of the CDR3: TGCGCCAGCAGATACCTAGGGGGCACGCCGTCAGATACGCAGTATTTT.

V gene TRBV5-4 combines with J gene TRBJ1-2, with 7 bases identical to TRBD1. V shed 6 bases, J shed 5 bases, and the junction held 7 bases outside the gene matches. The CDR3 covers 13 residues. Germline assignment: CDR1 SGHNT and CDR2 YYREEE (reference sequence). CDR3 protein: CASTTGDLYGYTF. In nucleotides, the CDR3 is TGTGCCAGCACCACAGGGGACCTTTATGGCTACACCTTC.

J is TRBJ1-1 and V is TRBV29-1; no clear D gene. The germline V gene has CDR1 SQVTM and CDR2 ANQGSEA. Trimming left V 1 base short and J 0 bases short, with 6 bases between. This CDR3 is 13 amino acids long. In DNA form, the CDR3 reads TGCAGCGTTGAAGTGAGCGTGAACACTGAAGCTTTCTTT. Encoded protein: CSVEVSVNTEAFF. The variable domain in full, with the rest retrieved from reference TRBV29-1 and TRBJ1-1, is SAVISQKPSRDICQRGTSLTIQCQVDSQVTMMFWYRQQPGQSLTLIATANQGSEATYESGFVIDKFPISRPNLTFSTLTVSNMSPEDSSIYLCSVEVSVNTEAFFGQGTRLTVV.

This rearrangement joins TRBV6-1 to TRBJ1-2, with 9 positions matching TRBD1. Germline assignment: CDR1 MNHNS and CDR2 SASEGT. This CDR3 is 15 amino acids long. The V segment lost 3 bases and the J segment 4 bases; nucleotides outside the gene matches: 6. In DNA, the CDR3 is TGTGCCAGCAGTGATACAGGGGGCGCCCCCTATGGCTACACCTTC. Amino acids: CASSDTGGAPYGYTF.

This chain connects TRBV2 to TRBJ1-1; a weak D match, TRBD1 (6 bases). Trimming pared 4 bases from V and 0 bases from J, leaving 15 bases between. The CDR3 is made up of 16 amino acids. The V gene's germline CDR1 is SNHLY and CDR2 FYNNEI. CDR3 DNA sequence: TGTGCCAGCAGTGGGACCCCGGGACAATTGAACACTGAAGCTTTCTTT. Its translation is CASSGTPGQLNTEAFF.

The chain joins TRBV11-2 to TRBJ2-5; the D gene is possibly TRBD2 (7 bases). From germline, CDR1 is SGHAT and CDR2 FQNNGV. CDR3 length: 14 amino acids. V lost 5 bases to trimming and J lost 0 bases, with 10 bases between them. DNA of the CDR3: TGTGCCAGCAGCGGGAGGGGGAACCAAGAGACCCAGTACTTC. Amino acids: CASSGRGNQETQYF.

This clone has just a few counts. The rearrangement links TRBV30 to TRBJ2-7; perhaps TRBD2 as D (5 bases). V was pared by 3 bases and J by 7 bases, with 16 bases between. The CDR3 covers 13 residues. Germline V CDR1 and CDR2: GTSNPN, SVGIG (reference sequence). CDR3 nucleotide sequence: TGTGCCTGGAGGTCCGGTGATAGGAGGGAGCAGTACTTC. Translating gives CAWRSGDRREQYF. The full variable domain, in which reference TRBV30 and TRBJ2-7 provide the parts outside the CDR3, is SQTIHQWPATLVQPVGSPLSLECTVEGTSNPNLYWYRQAAGRGLQLLFYSVGIGQISSEVPQNLSASRPQDRQFILSSKKLLLSDSGFYLCAWRSGDRREQYFGPGTRLTVT.

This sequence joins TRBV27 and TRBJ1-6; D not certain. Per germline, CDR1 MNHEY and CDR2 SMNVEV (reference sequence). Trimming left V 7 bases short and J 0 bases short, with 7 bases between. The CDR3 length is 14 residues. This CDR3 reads CASKLYSYNSPLHF. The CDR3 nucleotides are TGTGCCAGCAAGCTCTACTCCTATAATTCACCCCTCCACTTT.

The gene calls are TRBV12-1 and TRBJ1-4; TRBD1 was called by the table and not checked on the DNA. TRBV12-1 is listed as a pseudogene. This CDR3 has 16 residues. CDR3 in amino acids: CASSEYDRGSSEKLFF. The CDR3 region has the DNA TGTGCCAGCAGCGAATACGACAGGGGAAGCTCTGAAAAACTGTTTTTT.

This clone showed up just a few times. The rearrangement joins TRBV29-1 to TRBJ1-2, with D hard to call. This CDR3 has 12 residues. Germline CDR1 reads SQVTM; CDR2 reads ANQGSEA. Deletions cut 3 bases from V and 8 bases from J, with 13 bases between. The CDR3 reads CSVELPVEGYTF. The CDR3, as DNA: TGCAGCGTTGAGCTCCCGGTTGAGGGCTACACCTTC.

For the CDR3, the DNA is TGTGCCATCAGTGAGATAGGACAACCTTTCTCTGGAAACACCATATATTTT. This encodes CAISEIGQPFSGNTIYF. J is TRBJ1-3 and V is TRBV10-3, with TRBD1 as a possible D gene (5 bases). Germline CDR1 ENHRY, CDR2 SYGVKD. With 2 bases removed from V and 0 bases from J, the gap between germline ends came to 14 bases. This CDR3 comprises 17 residues.

CDR3 in DNA: TGTGCCAGCAGCTTAGGGACTAGCGGGGGTCTGAAGACCCAGTACTTC. This sequence encodes CASSLGTSGGLKTQYF. The rearrangement uses TRBV7-2 and TRBJ2-5; TRBD2 agrees at 13 bases. V gave up 1 base and J gave up 6 bases; unmatched junction bases: 5. The CDR3 has 16 amino acids. CDR1 and CDR2 from the germline V gene are SGHTA and FQGNSA.

CDR3 nucleotide sequence: TGTGCCATCAGTGAGTGGGACAGTACTTCAGGAGGCTACACCTTC. Its translation: CAISEWDSTSGGYTF. The rearrangement uses TRBV10-3 and TRBJ1-2, with TRBD1 matching 7 bases. With V trimmed by 1 base and J by 8 bases, 10 bases remained unmatched. CDR1 ENHRY and CDR2 SYGVKD come from the germline V gene. The CDR3 spans 15 residues.

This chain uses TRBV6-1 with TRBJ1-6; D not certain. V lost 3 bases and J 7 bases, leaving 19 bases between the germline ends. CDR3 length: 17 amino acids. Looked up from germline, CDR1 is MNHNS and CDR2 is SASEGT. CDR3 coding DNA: TGTGCCAGCAGTGATCTGAGGGCCCTATCTCGGAATTCACCCCTCCACTTT. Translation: CASSDLRALSRNSPLHF.

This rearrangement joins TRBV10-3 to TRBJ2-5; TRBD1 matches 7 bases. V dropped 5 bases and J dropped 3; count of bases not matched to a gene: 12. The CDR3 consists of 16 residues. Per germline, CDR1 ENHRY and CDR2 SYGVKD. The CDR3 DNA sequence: TGTGCCATCAGTCAACAGGGGCCAGCGCAAAAAGAGACCCAGTACTTC. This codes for CAISQQGPAQKETQYF.

The CDR3 loop is CASSQDDSRSYEQYF. CDR3 bases: TGTGCCAGCAGCCAAGATGATAGCCGCTCCTACGAGCAGTACTTC. V gene TRBV4-2 combines with J gene TRBJ2-7; D is undetermined. The CDR3 is 15 amino acids. Trimming shortened V by 0 bases and J by 0 bases, and 9 bases separated the two germline ends. Per germline, CDR1 LGHNA and CDR2 YNFKEQ.